This T cell receptor beta chain was found in a study of blood T cell repertoires in COVID-19. The overall study: The analysed material was cDNA or gDNA that came from T cells, B-cell-depleted T cells, or PBMCs.

Germline V lookup: CDR1 LGHNT, CDR2 FRNRAP. Losses at the gene ends were 4 bases for V and 8 bases for J; bases not matched to a gene: 8. CDR3 length equals 14 residues. This clone was observed a few times. Clones were read by immunoSEQ multiplex PCR, and TCRdb kept only the in-frame ones, dropping some. The table has about 180,000 clones, around 80% seen once; the top ten hold 6.5% to 8.5%. Seattle participants joined during active infection and were tracked over time. The chain carries TRBV12-5 and TRBJ1-1; 9 bases line up with TRBD1. The sample comprised peripheral blood. The receptor was isolated from a middle-aged woman with COVID-19, enrolled during active disease. The CDR3 loop is CASGSQGAGGEAFF. The CDR3, as DNA: TGTGCTAGTGGTTCACAGGGGGCGGGCGGAGAAGCTTTCTTT.